Listed below are T cell receptor beta chains from one sample, sequenced in a study of glioma-infiltrating T cells after dendritic cell vaccination. Assay: immunoSEQ multiplex PCR; the TCRdb copy retains only in-frame clones and omits some. The repertoire holds roughly 80,000 clones, roughly 84% seen once, with 2% to 2.5% in the top ten. The starting material was blood, obtained after dendritic cell vaccination. These receptor sequences come from a human donor with glioblastoma. CDR3s include the opening cysteine and the closing phenylalanine or tryptophan. The order of the fields is J gene, V gene, clone size, D gene, CDR3 DNA, CDR3 protein. D genes are given only for firm matches. Size tells how often a clone was seen (once, few, many) or the class of an expanded clone, and some rows leave it out.

TRBJ1-2 | TRBV4-3 | NA | NA | TGCGCCAGCAGCCAAGATTATGGGGGCGAGAGAAATGGCTACACCTTC | CASSQDYGGERNGYTF
TRBJ2-3 | TRBV9 | NA | TRBD2 | TGTGCCAGCAGCAGACGGGGGGGTAGCACAGATACGCAGTATTTT | CASSRRGGSTDTQYF
TRBJ2-3 | TRBV4-3 | once | NA | TGCGCCAGCAGCCAAGTCTGGAGCGGTCGGCTTGGCACAGATACGCAGTATTTT | CASSQVWSGRLGTDTQYF
TRBJ2-3 | TRBV6-1 | NA | TRBD1 | TGTGCCAGCAGTGCTCAGGGGGCGGGGGATACGCAGTATTTT | CASSAQGAGDTQYF
TRBJ2-7 | TRBV28 | NA | NA | TGTGCCAGCAGTACAATTACAGGTACGGCCTACGAGCAGTACTTC | CASSTITGTAYEQYF
TRBJ2-7 | TRBV30 | NA | NA | TGTGCCTGGAGTGTACTCAACGAGCAGTACTTC | CAWSVLNEQYF
TRBJ2-5 | TRBV27 | NA | NA | TGTGCCAGCAGTTTAATGGGGGCCTATGGGACCCAGTACTTC | CASSLMGAYGTQYF
TRBJ2-7 | TRBV6-1 | NA | TRBD1 | TGTGCCAGCAGTGCACCGGGACAGGGTTTGTTCTACGAGCAGTACTTC | CASSAPGQGLFYEQYF
TRBJ2-1 | TRBV7-3 | few | TRBD2 | TGTGCCAGCAGCCTGGGACTAGCGGGGAACAATGAGCAGTTCTTC | CASSLGLAGNNEQFF
TRBJ2-1 | TRBV5-1 | NA | NA | TGCGCCAGCAGCTTGTCGTGGGGGGGCTTTAATGAGCAGTTCTTC | CASSLSWGGFNEQFF
TRBJ2-6 | TRBV12-5 | few | NA | TGTGCTAGTGGTTGGACGGGGTCCGGACAGATAGGCTCTGGGACCAACGTCCTGACTTTC | CASGWTGSGQIGSGTNVLTF
TRBJ2-5 | TRBV7-9 | NA | TRBD2 | TGTGCCAGCAGCCGGGGGGACCCGGGAGGAGAGACCCAGTACTTC | CASSRGDPGGETQYF
TRBJ2-7 | TRBV11-2 | NA | NA | TGTGCCAGCAGTCCCCTAGGGGGCGGGGTTTACTACGAGCAGTACTTC | CASSPLGGGVYYEQYF
TRBJ1-1 | TRBV6-5 | NA | NA | TGTGCCAGCAGTTACTCAGCGCGCACCATGAACACTGAAGCTTTCTTT | CASSYSARTMNTEAFF
TRBJ2-3 | TRBV6-1 | NA | TRBD2 | TGTGCCAGCAGTGAACTAGCGGGGGGGCCAGATACGCAGTATTTT | CASSELAGGPDTQYF
TRBJ2-1 | TRBV27 | NA | TRBD2 | TGTGCCAGCAGTCCGGTAGCGGGGAGGTACAATGAGCAGTTCTTC | CASSPVAGRYNEQFF
TRBJ1-6 | TRBV19 | NA | NA | TGTGCCAGTAGTATCGTACAGATGAATTCACCCCTCCACTTT | CASSIVQMNSPLHF
TRBJ2-5 | TRBV10-1 | NA | TRBD1 | TGCGCCAGCAGTGAGTCTTACAGGGGAAAAGAGACCCAGTACTTC | CASSESYRGKETQYF
TRBJ1-4 | TRBV6-5 | few | TRBD1 | TGTGCCAGCAGTTATTCCCGGGACAGAAATGAAAAACTGTTTTTT | CASSYSRDRNEKLFF
TRBJ2-3 | TRBV5-1 | NA | TRBD2 | TGCGCCAGCAGCTGGGGCGGGGGAGATACGCAGTATTTT | CASSWGGGDTQYF
TRBJ2-3 | TRBV6-5 | NA | NA | TGTGCCAGCAGTTACCGGGGGACCAAGGCCACAGATACGCAGTATTTT | CASSYRGTKATDTQYF
TRBJ2-7 | TRBV5-3 | NA | TRBD1 | TGTGCCAGAAGCGGACGAGCGGACAGGAACCCCTACGAGCAGTACTTC | CARSGRADRNPYEQYF